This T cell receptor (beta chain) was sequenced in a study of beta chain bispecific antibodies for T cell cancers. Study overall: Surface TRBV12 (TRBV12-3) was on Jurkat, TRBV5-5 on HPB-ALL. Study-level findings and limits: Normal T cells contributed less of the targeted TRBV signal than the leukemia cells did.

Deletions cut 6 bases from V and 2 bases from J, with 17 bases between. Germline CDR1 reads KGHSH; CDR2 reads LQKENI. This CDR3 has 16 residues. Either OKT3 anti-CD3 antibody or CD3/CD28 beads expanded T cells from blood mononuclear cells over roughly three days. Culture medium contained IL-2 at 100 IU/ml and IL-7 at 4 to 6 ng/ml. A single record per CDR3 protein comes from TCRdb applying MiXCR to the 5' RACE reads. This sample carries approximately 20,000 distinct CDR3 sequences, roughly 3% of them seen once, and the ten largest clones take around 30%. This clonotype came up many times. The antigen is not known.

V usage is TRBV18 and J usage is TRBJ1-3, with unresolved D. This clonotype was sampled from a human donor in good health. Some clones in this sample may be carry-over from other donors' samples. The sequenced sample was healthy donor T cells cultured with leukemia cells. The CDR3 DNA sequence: TGTGCCAGCTCCGCTCCGGGCGGGGAGGCTGGAAACACCATATATTTT. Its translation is CASSAPGGEAGNTIYF.